One sample yielded the 25 T cell receptor beta chains listed below, sequenced in a study of beta chain features in type 1 diabetes. These TCRs' antigens remain unknown. Sequencing targeted expressed TCRB transcripts, as all isolated RNA had been reverse transcribed. The repertoire was sequenced with immunoSEQ multiplex PCR; TCRdb's copy has only in-frame clones and lacks some. This sample has under 300,000 clones; about 15% occur once, and the top ten carry about 0.02%. Regarding the study as a whole: Moderately but significantly shorter TCRB CDR3s were found in Type 1 diabetes patients in all four CD4+ subsets.

The sequencing sample was made of naive CD4+ T cells from blood. The origin of the receptors is a man under 40 with type 1 diabetes.

J is TRBJ1-3 and V is TRBV4-1, with TRBD1 identical over 12 bases. The CDR3 is 21 residues long. The germline gives CDR1 MGHRA, CDR2 YSYEKL. V shed 3 bases, J shed 0 bases, and the junction held 15 bases outside the gene matches. This chain's CDR3 is CASSHLPTGTGGTPSGNTIYF. In DNA form, the CDR3 reads TGCGCCAGCAGCCACCTTCCGACCGGGACAGGGGGCACTCCCTCTGGAAACACCATATATTTT.

The chain links TRBV9 to TRBJ2-5, with TRBD2 identical over 11 bases. Germline loops: CDR1 SGDLS, CDR2 YYNGEE. The CDR3 is made up of 17 amino acids. V trimming: 0 bases; J trimming: 2 bases; junction bases outside the gene matches: 6. CDR3 sequence (DNA): TGTGCCAGCAGCGTAGGGGCTAGCGGGGGGTGGCAAGAGACCCAGTACTTC. It encodes CASSVGASGGWQETQYF.

The genes are TRBV29-1 and TRBJ2-5; 16 bases align to TRBD2. CDR3 size: 17 residues. From germline, CDR1 is SQVTM and CDR2 ANQGSEA. V gave up 0 bases and J gave up 4 bases; unmatched junction bases: 5. DNA of the CDR3: TGCAGCGTTGAAGAGGGACTAGCGGGAGGGTACCGAGAGACCCAGTACTTC. Its translation is CSVEEGLAGGYRETQYF.

The chain carries TRBV10-3 and TRBJ1-2, with D possibly TRBD1 on 6 matching bases. The CDR3 has 15 residues. V lost 3 bases and J 4 bases, leaving 15 bases between the germline ends. CDR1 and CDR2 from the germline V gene are ENHRY and SYGVKD. The CDR3 protein is CAISDSTGSFYGYTF. The CDR3 nucleotides read TGTGCCATCAGTGATTCTACAGGGTCCTTCTATGGCTACACCTTC.

This clone has more than one count but fewer than ten. The rearrangement uses TRBV4-1 and TRBJ2-3; TRBD1 matches at 9 bases. The CDR3 loop spans 15 amino acids. The J segment lost 3 bases and the V segment lost 4 bases, leaving 5 bases of the junction unmatched. From germline, CDR1 is MGHRA and CDR2 YSYEKL. As DNA, the CDR3 is TGCGCCAGCAGCCGGATAGGACAGGGGACAGATACGCAGTATTTT. Its protein is CASSRIGQGTDTQYF.

This clone was counted only a few times. The V gene is TRBV30, the J gene TRBJ2-3; D is possibly TRBD1 (5 bases). V lost 4 bases, J lost 5 bases, and 13 bases lay in between. The CDR3 totals 13 residues. Germline CDR1 and CDR2: GTSNPN and SVGIG (reference sequence). CDR3 nucleotides: TGTGCCTGGATGGGGCCAAAGGGAGATACGCAGTATTTT. The encoded protein is CAWMGPKGDTQYF. The whole variable domain, filled in from reference TRBV30 and TRBJ2-3, reads SQTIHQWPATLVQPVGSPLSLECTVEGTSNPNLYWYRQAAGRGLQLLFYSVGIGQISSEVPQNLSASRPQDRQFILSSKKLLLSDSGFYLCAWMGPKGDTQYFGPGTRLTVL.

This rearrangement joins TRBV21-1 to TRBJ2-7; no DNA check was done on the table's D call, TRBD1. TRBV21-1 is an annotated pseudogene. CDR3 length equals 15 residues. CDR3: CASSKAQRRQREQYF. The DNA of the CDR3 is TGTGCCAGCAGCAAGGCTCAGAGGAGACAGCGCGAGCAGTACTTC.

The V and J genes are TRBV28 and TRBJ2-7; D call uncertain. The CDR3 has 13 residues. The V gene's germline CDR1 is MDHEN and CDR2 SYDVKM. V was cut by 6 bases and J by 1 base, with 10 bases left in between. The CDR3 DNA reads as TGTGCCAGCAGATCCGGGTCGTCCTACGAGCAGTACTTC. Protein sequence: CASRSGSSYEQYF.

V is TRBV25-1 and J is TRBJ2-3, with TRBD1 identical over 7 bases. The CDR3 consists of 15 residues. Trimming cost V 5 bases and J 0 bases; bases outside gene matches: 5. CDR1 MGHDK and CDR2 SYGVNS come from the germline V gene. The CDR3 DNA follows: TGTGCCAGCAGTCACCGACAGGGTAGCACAGATACGCAGTATTTT. It is translated as CASSHRQGSTDTQYF.

This clone was observed a handful of times. This sequence joins TRBV4-2 and TRBJ1-1, with D possibly matching TRBD1 (5 bases). V was clipped by 0 bases and J by 1 base, with 15 bases between them. CDR1 and CDR2 from the germline V gene are LGHNA and YNFKEQ. This CDR3 spans 17 amino acids. CDR3 amino acids: CASSQEGGRATNTEAFF. CDR3 coding DNA: TGTGCCAGCAGCCAAGAAGGCGGCAGGGCGACGAACACTGAAGCTTTCTTT.

This clone was picked up a small number of times. The chain has TRBV2 and TRBJ1-5; D is perhaps TRBD1 (5 bases). This CDR3 contains 14 residues. V lost 3 bases and J 7 bases, leaving 13 bases between the germline ends. From germline, CDR1 is SNHLY and CDR2 FYNNEI. As DNA, the CDR3 is TGTGCCAGCAGTGAGGGGCAGGGTAAACAGCCCCAGCATTTT. Translated, it gives CASSEGQGKQPQHF.

This clone was picked up a small number of times. V is TRBV18 and J is TRBJ1-1; TRBD1 agrees at 7 bases. Germline trimming cut 2 bases from V and 3 bases from J; bases unmatched to any gene: 6. The CDR3 sequence is 15 residues long. Germline V gene lookup returns CDR1 KGHSH and CDR2 LQKENI. CDR3 sequence (DNA): TGTGCCAGCTCACCAGCAGGGGGAAGGGACACTGAAGCTTTCTTT. It translates to CASSPAGGRDTEAFF.

The rearrangement links TRBV7-9 to TRBJ2-5; D is unresolved. Trimming shortened V by 4 bases and J by 1 base, and 4 bases separated the two germline ends. CDR1 is SEHNR and CDR2 is FQNEAQ in the germline V gene (reference sequence). The CDR3 has 12 amino acids. The CDR3 region has the DNA TGTGCCAGCAGCTCTACCCAAGAGACCCAGTACTTC. This encodes CASSSTQETQYF.

The chain employs TRBV6-1 and TRBJ1-2, with 8 bases lining up with TRBD1. The trim removed 6 bases at V and 5 bases at J, leaving 8 bases unmatched. The CDR3 runs to 14 residues. Looked up from germline, CDR1 is MNHNS and CDR2 is SASEGT. CDR3 coding DNA: TGTGCCAGCAGCCCGGGAACAGGGGGTTATGGCTACACCTTC. Its translation is CASSPGTGGYGYTF.

This clone was counted only a few times. The rearrangement links TRBV19 to TRBJ1-5; no firm D call. The V end was cut by 3 bases, the J end by 1 base, with 10 bases between. This CDR3 has 15 amino acids. CDR1 LNHDA and CDR2 SQIVND come from the germline V gene (reference sequence). CDR3 in DNA: TGTGCCAGTAGTATTTCGGCGGCCAGCAATCAGCCCCAGCATTTT. Translating it yields CASSISAASNQPQHF.

This chain joins TRBV19 and TRBJ1-5; tentative D call: TRBD1 (6 bases). CDR1 and CDR2 (germline): LNHDA, SQIVND (reference sequence). The CDR3 is 13 amino acids. Trimming shortened V by 4 bases and J by 7 bases, and 11 bases separated the two germline ends. CDR3 protein: CASSKQGWQPQHF. Here the CDR3 DNA reads TGTGCCAGTAGTAAACAGGGATGGCAGCCCCAGCATTTT.

The chain carries TRBV2 and TRBJ2-1; TRBD2 might be the D (5 bases). The germline V and J ends were trimmed by 7 bases and 8 bases, with 18 bases remaining between them. The CDR3 length is 14 residues. The germline CDR1 and CDR2 sequences are SNHLY and FYNNEI. CDR3 protein: CASKGLIVRDEQFF. CDR3 bases: TGTGCCAGCAAGGGTTTGATCGTGCGGGATGAGCAGTTCTTC.

This clone was picked up a small number of times. This rearrangement joins TRBV14 to TRBJ2-1; 13 bases match TRBD2. This CDR3 contains 15 residues. CDR1 SGHDN and CDR2 FVKESK come from the germline V gene. The junction had 12 bases not matched to a gene; V was cut back by 4 bases and J by 15 bases. CDR3 protein: CASSRSGLAGTIPFF. DNA of the CDR3: TGTGCCAGCAGCCGGTCGGGACTAGCGGGAACGATTCCGTTCTTC.

V usage is TRBV7-2 and J usage is TRBJ1-4; 8 nucleotides line up with TRBD1. Germline V CDR1 and CDR2: SGHTA, FQGNSA. Germline trimming cut 8 bases from V and 5 bases from J; bases unmatched to any gene: 10. The CDR3 covers 15 residues. CDR3 amino acids: CASLDGTGGNEKLFF. CDR3 in DNA: TGTGCCAGCCTTGATGGCACAGGGGGAAATGAAAAACTGTTTTTT.

The rearrangement links TRBV7-9 to TRBJ2-7; TRBD1 might be the D (6 bases). The CDR3 has 14 amino acids. CDR1 is SEHNR, CDR2 FQNEAQ, per germline (reference sequence). Trimming shortened V by 5 bases and J by 0 bases, and 11 bases separated the two germline ends. The CDR3 reads CASSPDRTSYEQYF. Written as DNA, the CDR3 is TGTGCCAGCAGCCCCGACAGGACCTCCTACGAGCAGTACTTC. The whole variable domain, remainder taken from reference TRBV7-9 and TRBJ2-7, is DTGVSQNPRHKITKRGQNVTFRCDPISEHNRLYWYRQTLGQGPEFLTYFQNEAQLEKSRLLSDRFSAERPKGSFSTLEIQRTEQGDSAMYLCASSPDRTSYEQYFGPGTRLTVT.

The chain employs TRBV2 and TRBJ1-2; 10 bases match TRBD1. Trimming removed 5 bases from V and 7 bases from J; junction bases left unmatched: 7. Germline V CDR1 and CDR2: SNHLY, FYNNEI. This CDR3 is built from 14 residues. This CDR3 reads CASSLDRGSTGYTF. The CDR3 DNA reads TGTGCCAGCAGTTTGGACAGGGGGAGTACTGGCTACACCTTC.

This clone has more than one count but fewer than ten. The chain uses TRBV4-2 and TRBJ2-7; maybe TRBD1 (6 bases). This CDR3 contains 16 residues. CDR1 is LGHNA, CDR2 YNFKEQ, per germline. The ends were cut back, 1 base at V and 1 base at J, with 14 bases in the middle. CDR3 region: CASSQGRPGDSYEQYF. The CDR3 DNA is TGTGCCAGCAGCCAAGGGAGGCCAGGGGATTCCTACGAGCAGTACTTC.

V is TRBV30 and J is TRBJ2-5; 11 bases match TRBD2. The J segment lost 5 bases and the V segment lost 4 bases, leaving 6 bases of the junction unmatched. This CDR3 spans 14 amino acids. CDR1 is GTSNPN and CDR2 is SVGIG in the germline V gene (reference sequence). Here the CDR3 reads CAWTTSGVVETQYF. CDR3 DNA: TGTGCCTGGACGACTAGCGGGGTAGTGGAGACCCAGTACTTC.

This chain links TRBV28 with TRBJ1-2; D gene unclear. Per the germline V gene, CDR1 is MDHEN and CDR2 is SYDVKM. The CDR3 extends over 14 amino acids. Deletions cut 3 bases from V and 3 bases from J, with 11 bases between. CDR3 protein: CASSFVGGDYGYTF. The CDR3 coding sequence is TGTGCCAGCAGTTTCGTAGGCGGCGACTATGGCTACACCTTC.

This clone was detected only a few times. The rearrangement joins TRBV5-1 to TRBJ2-3, with TRBD1 identical over 7 bases. This CDR3 contains 14 residues. Germline V lookup: CDR1 SGHRS, CDR2 YFSETQ. V was pared by 4 bases and J by 1 base, with 3 bases of the junction left unmatched. CDR3 nucleotides: TGCGCCAGCAGCGACGGACAGGGCACAGATACGCAGTATTTT. Amino acid sequence: CASSDGQGTDTQYF.